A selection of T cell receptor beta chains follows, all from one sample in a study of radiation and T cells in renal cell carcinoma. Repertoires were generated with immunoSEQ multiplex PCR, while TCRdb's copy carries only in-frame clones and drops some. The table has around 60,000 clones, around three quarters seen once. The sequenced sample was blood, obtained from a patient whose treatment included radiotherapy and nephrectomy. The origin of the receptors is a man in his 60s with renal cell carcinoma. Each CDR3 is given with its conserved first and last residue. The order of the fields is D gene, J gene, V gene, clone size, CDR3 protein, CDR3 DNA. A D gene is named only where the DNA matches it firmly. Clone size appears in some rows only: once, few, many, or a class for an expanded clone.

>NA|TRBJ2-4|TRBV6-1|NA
CASSGYQGPIQYF
TGTGCCAGCAGTGGGTATCAGGGGCCCATTCAGTACTTC
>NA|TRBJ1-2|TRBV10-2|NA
CASSERQGYGYTF
TGCGCCAGCAGTGAGCGCCAGGGTTATGGCTACACCTTC
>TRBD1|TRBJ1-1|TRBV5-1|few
CASSLEGRGPPGILTEAFF
TGCGCCAGCAGCTTGGAGGGCAGGGGGCCACCTGGTATTCTCACTGAAGCTTTCTTT
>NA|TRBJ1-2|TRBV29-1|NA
CSVEDSGRSAGLWGRTF
TGCAGCGTTGAAGATTCGGGTCGGTCGGCAGGCCTTTGGGGGAGGACCTTC
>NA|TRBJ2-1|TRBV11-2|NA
CVSSLASGLTSNEQFF
TGTGTCAGCAGCTTAGCCTCCGGGCTTACTAGCAATGAGCAGTTCTTC
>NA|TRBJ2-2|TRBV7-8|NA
CASSLAGTHTGELFF
TGTGCCAGCAGCTTAGCGGGCACCCACACCGGGGAGCTGTTTTTT
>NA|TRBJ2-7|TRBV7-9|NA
CASTGGSSYEQYF
TGTGCCAGCACTGGGGGTAGCTCCTACGAGCAGTACTTC
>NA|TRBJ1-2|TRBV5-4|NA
CASSSDTGFSYGYTF
TGTGCCAGCAGCTCTGATACGGGGTTTAGCTATGGCTACACCTTC
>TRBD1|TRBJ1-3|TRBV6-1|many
CASSDRDRAGNTIYF
TGTGCCAGCAGTGACCGGGACAGGGCTGGAAACACCATATATTTT
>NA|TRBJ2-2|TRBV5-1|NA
CASSLVGVGLGGELFF
TGCGCCAGCAGCTTGGTGGGTGTCGGACTTGGCGGGGAGCTGTTTTTT
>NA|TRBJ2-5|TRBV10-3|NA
CAIRVTGQETQYF
TGTGCCATCAGGGTGACTGGCCAAGAGACCCAGTACTTC
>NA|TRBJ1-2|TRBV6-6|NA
CASGLGGDYGYTF
TGTGCCAGCGGCCTGGGGGGCGACTATGGCTACACCTTC
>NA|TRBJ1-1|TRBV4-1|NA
CASSQDWGYLQNPNTEAFF
TGCGCCAGCAGCCAAGATTGGGGTTACCTCCAAAACCCGAACACTGAAGCTTTCTTT
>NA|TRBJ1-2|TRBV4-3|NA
CASSQEPTAYGYTF
TGCGCCAGCAGCCAAGAACCGACAGCCTATGGCTACACCTTC
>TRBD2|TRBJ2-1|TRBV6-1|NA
CASCTETSLDEQFF
TGTGCCAGCTGCACAGAGACTAGCTTGGATGAGCAGTTCTTC
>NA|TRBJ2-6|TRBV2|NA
CASSEGGTRSGANVLTF
TGTGCCAGCAGTGAAGGCGGGACCCGCTCTGGGGCCAACGTCCTGACTTTC
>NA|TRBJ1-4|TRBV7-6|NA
CASSPGNRATNEKLFF
TGTGCCAGCAGCCCGGGTAACAGGGCCACTAATGAAAAACTGTTTTTT
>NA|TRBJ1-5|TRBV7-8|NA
CASSPRFRTKMDQPQHF
TGTGCCAGCAGCCCACGCTTCCGGACAAAGATGGATCAGCCCCAGCATTTT
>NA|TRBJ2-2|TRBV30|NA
CAWSVTWDLKDTGELFF
TGTGCCTGGAGTGTAACGTGGGATTTGAAGGACACCGGGGAGCTGTTTTTT
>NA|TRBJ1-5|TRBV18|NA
CASSPDRPSYNQPQHF
TGTGCCAGCTCACCAGACAGGCCTTCCTACAATCAGCCCCAGCATTTT
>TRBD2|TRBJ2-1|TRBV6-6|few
CASRYYGTSGDNEQFF
TGTGCCAGCAGGTACTACGGGACTAGCGGGGACAATGAGCAGTTCTTC
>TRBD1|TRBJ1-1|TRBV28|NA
CASSLTGGGGSTEAFF
TGTGCCAGCAGCCTCACAGGGGGCGGTGGGAGTACTGAAGCTTTCTTT
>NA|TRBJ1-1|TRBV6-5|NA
CASSYNRNTEAFF
TGTGCCAGCAGTTACAACAGGAACACTGAAGCTTTCTTT
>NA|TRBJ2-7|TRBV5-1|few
CASSRRTGDEQYF
TGCGCCAGCAGCCGCCGGACGGGGGACGAGCAGTACTTC
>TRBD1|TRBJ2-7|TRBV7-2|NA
CASSLNPGQAGYEQYF
TGTGCCAGCAGCCTCAACCCTGGACAGGCGGGCTACGAGCAGTACTTC
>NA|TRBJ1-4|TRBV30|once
CAWSVLGGLGATNEKLFF
TGTGCCTGGAGTGTATTGGGGGGGTTAGGGGCAACTAATGAAAAACTGTTTTTT
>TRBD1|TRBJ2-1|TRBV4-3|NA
CASSQGRGSYNEQFF
TGCGCCAGCAGCCAGGGCAGGGGGTCCTACAATGAGCAGTTCTTC
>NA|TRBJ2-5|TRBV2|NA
CASSLGDTRETQYF
TGTGCCAGCAGCCTCGGGGATACACGGGAGACCCAGTACTTC
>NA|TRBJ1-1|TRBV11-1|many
CASSLGAAYMNTEAFF
TGTGCCAGCAGCTTAGGGGCTGCATATATGAACACTGAAGCTTTCTTT
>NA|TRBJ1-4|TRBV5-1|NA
CASSLAGGTNEKLFF
TGCGCCAGCAGCTTGGCCGGGGGTACTAATGAAAAACTGTTTTTT
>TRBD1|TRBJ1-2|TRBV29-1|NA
CSVEAGTGPNTF
TGCAGCGTTGAAGCTGGGACAGGCCCTAACACCTTC
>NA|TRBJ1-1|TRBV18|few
CASSPAFNTEAFF
TGTGCCAGCTCACCGGCATTTAACACTGAAGCTTTCTTT
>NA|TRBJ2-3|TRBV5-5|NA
CASSLGPTETDTQYF
TGTGCCAGCAGCTTGGGGCCGACAGAGACAGATACGCAGTATTTT
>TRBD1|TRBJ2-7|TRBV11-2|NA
CASSSDRAVSYEQYF
TGTGCCAGCAGCTCCGACAGGGCGGTATCCTACGAGCAGTACTTC
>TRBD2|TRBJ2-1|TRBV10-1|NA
CASTKRAGEQINEQFF
TGCGCCAGCACCAAACGAGCGGGAGAGCAGATAAATGAGCAGTTCTTC
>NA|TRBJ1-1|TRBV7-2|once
CASTLIGDKGYTEAFF
TGTGCCAGCACCCTAATAGGGGACAAGGGTTACACTGAAGCTTTCTTT
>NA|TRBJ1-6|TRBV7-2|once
CASSPTGPGSPLHF
TGTGCCAGCAGCCCGACAGGACCCGGTTCACCCCTCCACTTT
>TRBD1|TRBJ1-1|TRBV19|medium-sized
CASSGTGASIGEAFF
TGTGCCAGTAGTGGGACAGGCGCCTCAATCGGCGAAGCTTTCTTT
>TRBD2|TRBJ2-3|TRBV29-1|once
CSATKREREATDTQYF
TGCAGCGCCACTAAGCGGGAGCGGGAGGCCACAGATACGCAGTATTTT
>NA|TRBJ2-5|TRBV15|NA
CATSRDFDYPRAETQYF
TGTGCCACCAGCAGAGATTTTGACTACCCTCGAGCGGAGACCCAGTACTTC
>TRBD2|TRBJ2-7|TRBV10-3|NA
CAIKGGTSGGLGVYEQYF
TGTGCCATTAAGGGCGGGACTAGCGGGGGGCTAGGAGTCTACGAGCAGTACTTC
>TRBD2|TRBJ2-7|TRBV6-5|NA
CASAGEGGSYEQYF
TGTGCCTCCGCCGGGGAGGGTGGATCCTACGAGCAGTACTTC
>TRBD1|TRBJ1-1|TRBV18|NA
CASSPQWGGGADTEAFF
TGTGCCAGCTCACCACAATGGGGAGGGGGCGCGGACACTGAAGCTTTCTTT